One and the same sample provided the 26 T cell receptor beta chains below, sequenced in a study of blood T cell repertoires in COVID-19. Profiling relied on immunoSEQ multiplex PCR, and the TCRdb table lists in-frame clones only, not all of them. The table lists under 200,000 clones, 83% of them singletons, with roughly 2% in the top ten. Source material: peripheral blood. The receptor source for this set is a woman of 80 years or more with acute or convalescent COVID-19.

This rearrangement joins TRBV12-3 or TRBV12-4 to TRBJ1-5; a possible D gene is TRBD1 (5 bases). Trimming took 7 bases from V and 6 from J, leaving 13 bases between them. The CDR3 contains 13 residues. CDR3: CASTLSQGQPQHF. In DNA, the CDR3 is TGTGCCAGCACCCTATCCCAGGGTCAGCCCCAGCATTTT.

J is TRBJ2-7 and V is TRBV5-1; D not certain. The V end lost 0 bases, the J end lost 2 bases, and 12 bases lay between the germline ends. Germline values: CDR1 SGHRS, CDR2 YFSETQ. There are 15 residues in the CDR3. The CDR3 here is CASSLVAGPTYEQYF. The CDR3 DNA reads TGCGCCAGCAGCTTGGTCGCAGGCCCGACCTACGAGCAGTACTTC.

The table lists this clone with a count of one. The chain couples TRBV7-2 to TRBJ2-7; 10 positions agree with TRBD1. CDR1 and CDR2 (germline): SGHTA, FQGNSA. CDR3 size: 19 residues. V was clipped by 0 bases and J by 0 bases; unmatched bases: 11. CDR3 sequence: CASSLAIGGWTGGSYEQYF. In nucleotides, the CDR3 is TGTGCCAGCAGCTTAGCGATCGGTGGGTGGACAGGGGGCTCCTACGAGCAGTACTTC. Together with reference TRBV7-2 and TRBJ2-7, the CDR3 gives the full variable domain: GAGVSQSPSNKVTEKGKDVELRCDPISGHTALYWYRQSLGQGLEFLIYFQGNSAPDKSGLPSDRFSAERTGGSVSTLTIQRTQQEDSAVYLCASSLAIGGWTGGSYEQYFGPGTRLTVT.

This chain links TRBV14 with TRBJ2-6; no clear D gene. Germline lookup yields CDR1 SGHDN and CDR2 FVKESK. Trimming removed 4 bases at V and 2 bases at J, with 9 bases between. The length of the CDR3 is 15 residues. CDR3 DNA sequence: TGTGCCAGCAGCCCCGGGTGGGCTGGGGCCAACGTCCTGACTTTC. It codes for CASSPGWAGANVLTF.

The chain uses TRBV5-8 and TRBJ1-3; D is unclear. V shed 2 bases and J shed 4 bases, with 10 bases lying between them. The germline V gene has CDR1 SGHTS and CDR2 YDEGEE. The CDR3 covers 14 residues. The CDR3 region is CASSFGEIGNTIYF. The CDR3 DNA reads as TGTGCCAGCAGCTTCGGGGAAATCGGAAACACCATATATTTT.

The sample holds a few counts of this clone. CDR3 nucleotide sequence: TGTGCCACTTCAAACGGGGGAGGTTTATTGAATGAGCAGTTCTTC. It encodes CATSNGGGLLNEQFF. The rearrangement links TRBV19 to TRBJ2-1; possibly TRBD2 for D (6 bases). Per germline, CDR1 LNHDA and CDR2 SQIVND (reference sequence). This CDR3 region has 15 residues. The ends were cut back, 10 bases at V and 7 bases at J, with 23 bases in the middle.

The gene calls are TRBV7-2 and TRBJ2-1, with D maybe TRBD2 (6 bases). Germline V lookup: CDR1 SGHTA, CDR2 FQGNSA. Trimming shortened V by 3 bases and J by 4 bases, and 13 bases separated the two germline ends. The CDR3 spans 15 residues. CDR3 protein: CASSLDSGLYNEQFF. CDR3 in DNA: TGTGCCAGCAGCTTGGATAGCGGATTGTACAATGAGCAGTTCTTC.

The CDR3 DNA follows: TGTGCCAGCAGCGAAAGCGGGGGGGCAGGCGAGCAGTACTTC. Its protein product is CASSESGGAGEQYF. V usage is TRBV9 and J usage is TRBJ2-7; 10 bases are shared with TRBD2. V lost 3 bases to trimming and J lost 6 bases; unmatched junction nucleotides: 6. Germline V CDR1 and CDR2: SGDLS, YYNGEE. CDR3 length equals 14 residues.

The V call is TRBV19, the J call TRBJ1-2, with a possible D match to TRBD1 (6 bases). Germline V gives CDR1 LNHDA, CDR2 SQIVND (reference sequence). V was shortened by 2 bases and J by 8 bases, with 15 bases between the two germline ends. This CDR3 is built from 14 residues. Here the CDR3 DNA reads TGTGCCAGTAGTATACCAGGGGAGTTGGGCGGCTACACCTTC. Protein sequence: CASSIPGELGGYTF. Looking up the rest from reference TRBV19 and TRBJ1-2 gives the full variable domain: DGGITQSPKYLFRKEGQNVTLSCEQNLNHDAMYWYRQDPGQGLRLIYYSQIVNDFQKGDIAEGYSVSREKKESFPLTVTSAQKNPTAFYLCASSIPGELGGYTFGSGTRLTVV.

The V call is TRBV4-1, the J call TRBJ2-5; possible D gene TRBD2, 6 bases. The germline V and J ends were trimmed by 3 bases and 4 bases, with 12 bases remaining between them. CDR1 MGHRA and CDR2 YSYEKL come from the germline V gene. This CDR3 has 14 residues. The CDR3 loop reads CASSQRRRGETQYF. Written as DNA, the CDR3 is TGCGCCAGCAGCCAGCGCCGGCGGGGAGAGACCCAGTACTTC.

This sequence joins TRBV18 and TRBJ2-3; 7 bases agree with TRBD1. Germline V gene lookup returns CDR1 KGHSH and CDR2 LQKENI. The CDR3 runs to 15 residues. The junction had 6 bases not matched to a gene; V was cut back by 6 bases and J by 0 bases. The CDR3 protein is CASSSRTGSTDTQYF. CDR3 sequence (DNA): TGTGCCAGCTCCTCGAGGACAGGAAGCACAGATACGCAGTATTTT. The full variable domain, with the rest looked up from reference TRBV18 and TRBJ2-3, is NAGVMQNPRHLVRRRGQEARLRCSPMKGHSHVYWYRQLPEEGLKFMVYLQKENIIDESGMPKERFSAEFPKEGPSILRIQQVVRGDSAAYFCASSSRTGSTDTQYFGPGTRLTVL.

J is TRBJ1-1 and V is TRBV6-1; D possibly corresponds to TRBD1 (6 bases). CDR1 is MNHNS, CDR2 SASEGT, per germline. Trimming removed 7 bases at V and 0 bases at J, with 12 bases between. CDR3 length equals 14 residues. The CDR3 coding sequence is TGTGCCAGCACTTCGGACAGATTGAACACTGAAGCTTTCTTT. Its translation is CASTSDRLNTEAFF.

About this clone: The same CDR3 can be traced to other DNA sequences in this sample. The chain has TRBV6-5 and TRBJ2-1; the D is unclear. Deletions cut 2 bases from V and 6 bases from J, with 2 bases between. From germline, CDR1 is MNHEY and CDR2 SVGAGI. This CDR3 has 11 amino acids. This CDR3 is CASSYLNEQFF. The CDR3 DNA reads as TGTGCCAGCAGTTACCTCAATGAGCAGTTCTTC.

The genes are TRBV6-6 and TRBJ2-7; a weak D match, TRBD1 (5 bases). This CDR3 has 13 amino acids. Per germline, CDR1 MNHNY and CDR2 SVGAGI (reference sequence). The ends were cut back, 6 bases at V and 3 bases at J, with 12 bases in the middle. The CDR3 DNA reads as TGTGCCAGCAGCTCCGGACACAACTACGAGCAGTACTTC. Translation gives CASSSGHNYEQYF.

Turning to this clone: This CDR3 is also generated by other DNA sequences in the sample. V and J are TRBV9 and TRBJ2-3; TRBD1 aligns across 9 bases. CDR1 is SGDLS and CDR2 is YYNGEE in the germline V gene. This CDR3 is built from 15 residues. The junction had 5 bases not matched to a gene; V was cut back by 3 bases and J by 3 bases. The DNA for the CDR3 is TGTGCCAGCAGCGCGCGACAGGGGGGAACAGATACGCAGTATTTT. This encodes CASSARQGGTDTQYF.

The J gene is TRBJ1-3, the V gene TRBV7-9, with D unclear. CDR1 and CDR2 from the germline V gene are SEHNR and FQNEAQ (reference sequence). The CDR3 totals 15 residues. V dropped 5 bases and J dropped 0 bases, with 11 bases sitting between them. This CDR3 is CASSPRQASGNTIYF. CDR3 DNA: TGTGCCAGCAGCCCCCGCCAAGCCTCTGGAAACACCATATATTTT.

The chain links TRBV4-3 to TRBJ2-3; 13 bases are a match to TRBD2. Germline V CDR1 and CDR2: LGHNA, YSLEER. After removal of 3 bases from V and 4 bases from J, the junction contained 7 bases not matched to a gene. The CDR3 length is 17 residues. CDR3 DNA sequence: TGCGCCAGCAGCCATACACTAGCGGGGGGGAGGGCAGATACGCAGTATTTT. Its protein product is CASSHTLAGGRADTQYF.

The V and J genes are TRBV2 and TRBJ1-5, with TRBD1 as a possible D gene (6 bases). The germline CDR1 and CDR2 sequences are SNHLY and FYNNEI. CDR3 length: 15 amino acids. The germline V and J ends were trimmed by 5 bases and 5 bases, with 16 bases remaining between them. The CDR3 bases are TGTGCCAGCAGTAATGACCGGACAGAATATCAGCCCCAGCATTTT. It codes for CASSNDRTEYQPQHF.

The chain uses TRBV7-2 and TRBJ1-1; possible D gene TRBD1, 6 bases. The CDR3 runs to 15 residues. V gave up 1 base and J gave up 4 bases, with 13 bases separating them. Per germline, CDR1 SGHTA and CDR2 FQGNSA. CDR3 residues: CASSLEAGAGTEAFF. The CDR3 DNA is TGTGCCAGCAGCTTAGAGGCAGGGGCGGGCACTGAAGCTTTCTTT.

The chain employs TRBV7-9 and TRBJ2-5; 7 nucleotides align to TRBD1. The J segment lost 5 bases and the V segment lost 3 bases, leaving 9 bases of the junction unmatched. The CDR3 totals 15 residues. Germline CDR1 SEHNR, CDR2 FQNEAQ (reference sequence). CDR3 sequence: CASSFGQGVEETQYF. The CDR3 DNA reads as TGTGCCAGCAGCTTTGGGCAGGGGGTCGAGGAGACCCAGTACTTC.

V gene TRBV19 combines with J gene TRBJ2-3; no reliable D call. V was cut by 2 bases and J by 7 bases, with 4 bases left in between. Germline assignment: CDR1 LNHDA and CDR2 SQIVND (reference sequence). CDR3 length equals 11 residues. The CDR3 DNA follows: TGTGCCAGTAGTATATATAATACGCAGTATTTT. Translation: CASSIYNTQYF.

The genes are TRBV5-1 and TRBJ2-6, with D possibly being TRBD1 (6 bases). Germline assignment: CDR1 SGHRS and CDR2 YFSETQ. The ends were cut back, 2 bases at V and 2 bases at J, with 11 bases in the middle. The CDR3 is 16 amino acids. CDR3 sequence reads: CASSLEGVPGANVLTF. In DNA form, the CDR3 reads TGCGCCAGCAGCTTAGAGGGGGTGCCTGGGGCCAACGTCCTGACTTTC.

For the CDR3, the DNA is TGTGCCAGCTCACCGGAGGGGTGGCAGCCCCAGCATTTT. Translation gives CASSPEGWQPQHF. J is TRBJ1-5 and V is TRBV18; D may be TRBD1 (5 bases). The length of the CDR3 is 13 residues. CDR1 is KGHSH, CDR2 LQKENI, per germline. Trimming removed 3 bases from V and 7 bases from J, with 10 bases in between.

This clone has more than one count but fewer than ten. V gene TRBV24-1 combines with J gene TRBJ2-2, with TRBD2 identical over 14 bases. The germline CDR1 and CDR2 sequences are KGHDR and SFDVKD. The CDR3 extends over 20 amino acids. V lost 0 bases and J lost 0; bases outside the gene matches: 5. The DNA of the CDR3 is TGTGCCACCAGTGATTTGCATGGGACTAGCGGGGGTTCGAACACCGGGGAGCTGTTTTTT. Amino acids: CATSDLHGTSGGSNTGELFF.

This clone was detected only a few times. The gene calls are TRBV5-1 and TRBJ1-5; D gene unclear. V lost 0 bases, J lost 1 base, and 8 bases lay in between. The germline gives CDR1 SGHRS, CDR2 YFSETQ. The length of the CDR3 is 15 residues. CDR3 coding DNA: TGCGCCAGCAGCTTGGATAGTTTGAGCAATCAGCCCCAGCATTTT. This encodes CASSLDSLSNQPQHF.

V usage is TRBV5-1 and J usage is TRBJ1-2; a weak D match, TRBD1 (5 bases). Trimming stripped 2 bases from V and 8 bases from J, with 13 bases between. Germline CDR1 reads SGHRS; CDR2 reads YFSETQ. The CDR3 runs 13 residues. CDR3 DNA sequence: TGCGCCAGCAGCTTATCCGCAGGGTCGGGCTACACCTTC. Residues: CASSLSAGSGYTF.